This TCR beta chain was identified in a study of vaccination effects on CD4 cells after COVID-19. Overall study: CD4+ T cells specific for antigen were expanded with viral peptide pools by the ViraFEST assay before sequencing. Whole-study findings and limits: Marked clonal contraction was seen late after vaccination (in both infection- and vaccine-induced clones).

Generated by immunoSEQ multiplex PCR, the TCRdb table keeps only in-frame clones and is missing some. The repertoire includes about 58,000 clones, 60% to 85% of them detected once, and approximately 3% sits in the top ten. Regarding this clone: Its antigen is unidentified.

CD4+ T cells were isolated after around ten days of culture. IL-2 medium supplanted half the medium on days 3 and 7. This sequence was found in a human donor who received a COVID-19 vaccine. The sequenced sample was CD4+ T cells from PBMCs cultured without peptide, obtained before COVID-19 vaccination.

Here the CDR3 reads CASSLNYNTGELFF. CDR3 nucleotides: TGTGCCAGCAGCTTGAACTACAACACCGGGGAGCTGTTTTTT. This chain joins TRBV7-2 and TRBJ2-2; no clear D. V was clipped by 3 bases and J by 2 bases, with 7 bases between them. The length of the CDR3 is 14 residues. Germline CDR1 SGHTA, CDR2 FQGNSA. Full variable domain (remainder filled in from reference TRBV7-2 and TRBJ2-2): GAGVSQSPSNKVTEKGKDVELRCDPISGHTALYWYRQSLGQGLEFLIYFQGNSAPDKSGLPSDRFSAERTGGSVSTLTIQRTQQEDSAVYLCASSLNYNTGELFFGEGSRLTVL.